The T cell receptor (beta chain) under discussion was sequenced for a study of blood T cells in healthy people across ages. Study-wide results and limits: A roughly linear age-dependent decrease characterized TCR beta diversity per million T cells.

CDR1 is MDHEN, CDR2 SYDVKM, per germline. The CDR3 consists of 14 residues. V dropped 3 bases and J dropped 10 bases, with 18 bases sitting between them. This clonotype has more than one count but fewer than ten. Antigen specificity is unknown. The use of a sample-barcoded 5' primer and a J-beta primer mix characterized a second PCR of 7 to 11 cycles. In TCRdb, the 5' RACE reads were re-called with MiXCR into one record per CDR3 protein. The top ten clones hold more than 8.5% of a sample with 600,000 to 850,000 distinct CDR3 sequences, around 25% of them seen once. These same data were also listed under a study on T cells of mothers and their children.

The chain has TRBV28 and TRBJ1-2; TRBD1 might be the D (6 bases). Input material: blood. The clonotype originates from a boy younger than 18 in good health. CDR3 nucleotides: TGTGCCAGCAGTTTGCCCGGATGGGGACACCTCTACACCTTC. Translation: CASSLPGWGHLYTF.